This entry features one T cell receptor (beta chain) sequence. One end of the junction is discordant with germline, which a read error may explain. This entry comes from a study of T cells in Graves' hyperthyroidism and ophthalmopathy. CDR3 length equals 11 residues. CDR1 is SEHNR and CDR2 is FQNEAQ in the germline V gene (reference sequence). RNA transcripts gave rise to amplified TCR beta CDR3 regions. RT-PCR in the first round (using the HTBI primer set) targeted the TCR CDR3. TCRdb ran MiXCR on the multiplex PCR reads and lists one entry per CDR3 protein. Of hundreds of thousands of distinct CDR3 sequences listed, 12% to 15% were seen once; the top ten hold roughly 10%.

The V and J genes are TRBV7-9 and TRBJ2-2; possible D gene TRBD2, 5 bases. Sample: blood. This sequence originates from a woman under 30 with Graves' hyperthyroidism. The CDR3 reads CASASARELFF. The CDR3 DNA reads as TGTGCCAGCGCGTCGGCGAGGGAACTGTTTTTT.